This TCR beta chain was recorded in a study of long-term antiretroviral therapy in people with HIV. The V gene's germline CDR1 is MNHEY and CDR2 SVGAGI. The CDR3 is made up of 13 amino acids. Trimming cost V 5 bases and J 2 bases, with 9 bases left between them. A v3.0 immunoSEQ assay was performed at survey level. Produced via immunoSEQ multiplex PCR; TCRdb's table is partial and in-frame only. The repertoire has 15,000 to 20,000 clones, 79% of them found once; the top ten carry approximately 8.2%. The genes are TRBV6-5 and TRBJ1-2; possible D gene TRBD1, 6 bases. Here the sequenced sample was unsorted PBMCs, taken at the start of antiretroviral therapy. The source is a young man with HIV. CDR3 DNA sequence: TGTGCCAGCAGTAGGACAGCCAACTATGGCTACACCTTC. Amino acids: CASSRTANYGYTF.